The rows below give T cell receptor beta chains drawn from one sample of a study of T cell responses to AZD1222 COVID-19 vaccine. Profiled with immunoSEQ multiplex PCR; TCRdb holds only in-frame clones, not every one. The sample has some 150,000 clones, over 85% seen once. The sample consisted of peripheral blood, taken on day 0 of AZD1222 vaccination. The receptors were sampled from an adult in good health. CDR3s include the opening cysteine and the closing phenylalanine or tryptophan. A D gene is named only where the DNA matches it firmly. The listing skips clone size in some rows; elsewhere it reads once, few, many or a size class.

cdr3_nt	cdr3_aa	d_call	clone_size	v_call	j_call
TGCGCCAGCAGACCGGGACAGGCCAATCAGCCCCAGCATTTT	CASRPGQANQPQHF	TRBD1	.	TRBV10-1	TRBJ1-5
TGTGCCAGCTCACCCGGGTCGGCAGGGGACGAGCAGTACTTC	CASSPGSAGDEQYF	.	.	TRBV18	TRBJ2-7
TGTGCCAGCAGTGAAGGGAGGTCCCGGGACAGGGGAGGTGAGCAGTTCTTC	CASSEGRSRDRGGEQFF	TRBD1	once	TRBV6-1	TRBJ2-1
TGTGCCAGCAGCGGGGCCCGGAGTGAAGCTTTCTTT	CASSGARSEAFF	.	.	TRBV21-1	TRBJ1-1
TGTGCCAGCAGCCCGGCTAGGACAGGGGGTCTTAGCTCCTATAATTCACCCCTCCACTTT	CASSPARTGGLSSYNSPLHF	TRBD1	.	TRBV28	TRBJ1-6
TGCGCCAGCAGCCGAGGGACAGATACTAACTATGGCTACACCTTC	CASSRGTDTNYGYTF	TRBD1	.	TRBV4-1	TRBJ1-2
TGTGCCAGCAGCTTATATAGACAGTATAGATACAATGAGCAGTTCTTC	CASSLYRQYRYNEQFF	.	.	TRBV11-2	TRBJ2-1
TGTGCCAGCCGGGATGGAGGAACTAATGAAAAACTGTTTTTT	CASRDGGTNEKLFF	.	.	TRBV19	TRBJ1-4
TGTGCCAGCACCCCGGGACAGGGCGGCAATCAGCCCCAGCATTTT	CASTPGQGGNQPQHF	TRBD1	.	TRBV2	TRBJ1-5
TGTGCCAGCAGTTTTTCGGTAGCCGACGAGCAGTACTTC	CASSFSVADEQYF	.	.	TRBV27	TRBJ2-7
TGTGCCAGCAGTTACAACCAGGACAGGGAGGTCAATGGCTACACCTTC	CASSYNQDREVNGYTF	TRBD1	.	TRBV6-5	TRBJ1-2
TGTGCCAGCTCACCAGCGGCCCCTAGGGTAAGAGGCGTCTACGAGCAGTACTTC	CASSPAAPRVRGVYEQYF	.	.	TRBV18	TRBJ2-7
TGTGCCAGCAGCTTATCCGAGGGAGCTACTGGGACCCAGTACTTC	CASSLSEGATGTQYF	.	.	TRBV7-9	TRBJ2-5
TGCGCCAGCAGCTTGGCCAGGGGGCCCGCGGGTGGAAACACCATATATTTT	CASSLARGPAGGNTIYF	TRBD1	.	TRBV5-1	TRBJ1-3
TGCGCCAGTGGAGGGGGAGGGGGTAAAGATACGCAGTATTTT	CASGGGGGKDTQYF	.	once	TRBV4-1	TRBJ2-3
TGTGCCAGTAAGTTGTTGGCCACCAAGGACACTGAAGCTTTCTTT	CASKLLATKDTEAFF	.	.	TRBV19	TRBJ1-1
TGTGCCTGGAGTAGGGACAGCCTCTCCTATAATTCACCCCTCCACTTT	CAWSRDSLSYNSPLHF	TRBD1	.	TRBV30	TRBJ1-6
TGTGCCTGGAGCCCAACGGGGAGCTCTGGAAACACCATATATTTT	CAWSPTGSSGNTIYF	.	.	TRBV30	TRBJ1-3
TGTGCCAGTAGTATCGCGGCAGGCCGTAGAGCTTTCTTT	CASSIAAGRRAFF	.	.	TRBV19	TRBJ1-1
TGTGCCAGCAGCTTGGACAACAGGCGTGAGCAGTTCTTC	CASSLDNRREQFF	.	.	TRBV5-6	TRBJ2-1
TGTGCCAGCATACTGAGGGTAGTTCCCTACGAGCAGTACTTC	CASILRVVPYEQYF	.	.	TRBV5-6	TRBJ2-7
TGTGCCAGCAGCAGTCACAAAGCAACTAATGAAAAACTGTTTTTT	CASSSHKATNEKLFF	.	.	TRBV5-5	TRBJ1-4
TGTGCCAGCAGCCAAGCTTTCGCTAGCGGCCCCGGGGAGCTGTTTTTT	CASSQAFASGPGELFF	TRBD2	.	TRBV3-1/TRBV3-2	TRBJ2-2
TGTGCCAGCAGCCACGACAGGGCCTATGGCTACACCTTC	CASSHDRAYGYTF	TRBD1	.	TRBV3-1/TRBV3-2	TRBJ1-2
TGCGCCAGCAGCCAAGATCCAACAGGGAAAGCTTTCTTT	CASSQDPTGKAFF	.	.	TRBV4-1	TRBJ1-1
TGTGCCAGTAGTATAGATGGGACAGCGATTTACAATCAGCCCCAGCATTTT	CASSIDGTAIYNQPQHF	TRBD1	.	TRBV19	TRBJ1-5
TGTGCCAGCAGCCCGTTCCGGGACAGCCAGTACTTC	CASSPFRDSQYF	TRBD1	.	TRBV3-1/TRBV3-2	TRBJ2-5
TGTGCCTGGAGTATCAAGGGGTGGCAAGGGACCTACGAGCAGTACTTC	CAWSIKGWQGTYEQYF	.	.	TRBV30	TRBJ2-7
TGTGCCAGCGGATCCTTGGGCAGCAATCAGCCCCAGCATTTT	CASGSLGSNQPQHF	.	.	TRBV7-8	TRBJ1-5
TGTGCCAGCAGCCAACCCGGGGGGGAGCTGTTTTTT	CASSQPGGELFF	.	.	TRBV27	TRBJ2-2
TGTGCCAGCAGCTTCGGTCCCGGGTGGGGAAACACCATATATTTT	CASSFGPGWGNTIYF	.	.	TRBV7-8	TRBJ1-3
TGTGCCACCAGCAGAGGGGACAGGGGGCATAATGAGCAGTTCTTC	CATSRGDRGHNEQFF	TRBD1	once	TRBV15	TRBJ2-1
TGTGCCAGCAGTGAGACAGGGCGTGAAAAACTGTTTTTT	CASSETGREKLFF	TRBD1	.	TRBV6-1	TRBJ1-4
TGTGCCAGCAGCCCGTCGGGTGGAGCCAATGCGGAGCAGTTCTTC	CASSPSGGANAEQFF	.	.	TRBV14	TRBJ2-1
TGTGCCACCAGCAGAGCAGTCACGGACACTGAAGCTTTCTTT	CATSRAVTDTEAFF	.	few	TRBV15	TRBJ1-1
TGTGCCAGTAGTTCTATCCTCGGACAGGGAATACGAGAGACCCAGTACTTC	CASSSILGQGIRETQYF	TRBD1	.	TRBV19	TRBJ2-5
TGTGCCAGCAGCCAAGCGGGGGGTAGGGGAAATCAGCCCCAGCATTTT	CASSQAGGRGNQPQHF	.	once	TRBV3-1/TRBV3-2	TRBJ1-5